The next 10 T cell receptor beta chains were all read from a single sample in a study of blood T cells in healthy people across ages. A second roughly 7 to 12 cycle PCR used barcoded and J-beta primers. TCRdb re-called the 5' RACE reads through MiXCR, storing one row per CDR3 protein. The sample lists fewer than 750,000 distinct CDR3 sequences, around 48% seen once, with around 24% in the top ten. Sequencing was performed on blood. The receptors were gathered from a man older than 75 in good health.

The genes are TRBV7-3 and TRBJ2-5, with D tentatively TRBD2 (6 bases). The germline V and J ends were trimmed by 5 bases and 1 base, with 14 bases remaining between them. The CDR3 has 15 residues. CDR1 is SGHTA and CDR2 is FQGTGA in the germline V gene. CDR3 in DNA: TGTGCCAGCAGCCCCTATCCTAGCGTCCAAGAGACCCAGTACTTC. As protein: CASSPYPSVQETQYF.

The chain couples TRBV7-3 to TRBJ2-3; TRBD2 aligns across 7 bases. Germline assignment: CDR1 SGHTA and CDR2 FQGTGA. This CDR3 region has 14 residues. V trimming: 5 bases; J trimming: 4 bases; junction bases outside the gene matches: 6. The CDR3 loop reads CASSPQRDPDTQYF. CDR3 DNA sequence: TGTGCCAGCAGCCCCCAGCGGGACCCAGATACGCAGTATTTT.

This clonotype was recorded at least ten times. This chain uses TRBV7-2 with TRBJ2-5; D gene ambiguous. The CDR3 spans 11 residues. V gave up 4 bases and J gave up 5 bases, with 5 bases separating them. The V gene's germline CDR1 is SGHTA and CDR2 FQGNSA. The CDR3 loop reads CASSSTETQYF. CDR3 nucleotide sequence: TGTGCCAGCAGCTCGACCGAGACCCAGTACTTC.

The chain recombines TRBV7-9 with TRBJ1-6; D perhaps matches TRBD1 (5 bases). Trimming cost V 4 bases and J 9 bases, with 13 bases left between them. This CDR3 region has 14 residues. Per germline, CDR1 SEHNR and CDR2 FQNEAQ (reference sequence). For the CDR3, the DNA is TGTGCCAGCAGCTCGACAGTAGTACGTTCACCCCTCCACTTT. Amino acids: CASSSTVVRSPLHF.

This clonotype was detected only once. This chain links TRBV21-1 with TRBJ2-7; whether TRBD1, the table's D call, matches the DNA was not checked. TRBV21-1 represents a pseudogene. The CDR3 is made up of 15 amino acids. DNA for the CDR3: TGTGCCAGCAGCAAGGGACAGGGTTTCTCGTACGAGCAGTACTTC. Protein sequence: CASSKGQGFSYEQYF.

This clonotype was found once. The CDR3, as DNA: TGTGCCAGCAGTCCCCTATTGAATGAGCAGTACTTC. The encoded protein is CASSPLLNEQYF. This rearrangement joins TRBV12-3 or TRBV12-4 to TRBJ2-4; D call uncertain. The CDR3 consists of 12 residues. Deletions cut 5 bases from V and 13 bases from J, with 15 bases between.

This clonotype was seen a few times. The chain links TRBV12-3 or TRBV12-4 to TRBJ1-2, with 9 bases lining up with TRBD1. The CDR3 length is 15 residues. J was trimmed by 10 bases and V by 3 bases; bases with no gene match: 12. The CDR3 DNA sequence: TGTGCCAGCAGTTTCAGGGACAGGGATCGTCGGGACTACACCTTC. It encodes CASSFRDRDRRDYTF.

This clonotype was detected only once. The rearrangement uses TRBV6-6 and TRBJ1-1; 10 bases are shared with TRBD1. The CDR3 runs 14 residues. Germline assignment: CDR1 MNHNY and CDR2 SVGAGI (reference sequence). J lost 5 bases, V lost 6 bases, and 6 bases had no gene match. The CDR3 DNA is TGTGCCAGCAGAAAGAGGACAGGGGGGACTGAAGCTTTCTTT. Translation gives CASRKRTGGTEAFF.

This clonotype has just one count. The V gene is TRBV6-6, the J gene TRBJ2-1; possible D gene TRBD2, 6 bases. The CDR3 contains 12 residues. Germline CDR1 and CDR2: MNHNY and SVGAGI (reference sequence). V was trimmed by 6 bases and J by 8 bases, leaving 11 bases between them. DNA of the CDR3: TGTGCCAGCAGAGCGACTAGTGATGAGCAGTTCTTC. This translates into CASRATSDEQFF.

The rearrangement links TRBV27 to TRBJ1-1, with D possibly being TRBD1 (5 bases). Germline V lookup: CDR1 MNHEY, CDR2 SMNVEV (reference sequence). This CDR3 has 15 amino acids. Trimming removed 5 bases at V and 0 bases at J, with 13 bases between. As DNA, the CDR3 is TGTGCCAGCAGTACCGACCGGGACTTGAACACTGAAGCTTTCTTT. Amino acid sequence: CASSTDRDLNTEAFF.